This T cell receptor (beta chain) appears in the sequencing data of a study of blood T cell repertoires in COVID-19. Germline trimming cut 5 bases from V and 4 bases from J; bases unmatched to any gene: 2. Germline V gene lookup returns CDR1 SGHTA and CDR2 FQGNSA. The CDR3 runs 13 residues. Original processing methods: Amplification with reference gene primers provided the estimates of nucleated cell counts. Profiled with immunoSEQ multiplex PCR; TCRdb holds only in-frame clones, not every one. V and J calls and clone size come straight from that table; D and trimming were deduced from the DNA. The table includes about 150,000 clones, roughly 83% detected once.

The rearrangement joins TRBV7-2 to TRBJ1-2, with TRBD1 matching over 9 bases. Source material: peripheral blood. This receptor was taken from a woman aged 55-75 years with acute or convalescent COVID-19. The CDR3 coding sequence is TGTGCCAGCAGCCGGGACAGGGTCTATGGCTACACCTTC. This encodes CASSRDRVYGYTF.